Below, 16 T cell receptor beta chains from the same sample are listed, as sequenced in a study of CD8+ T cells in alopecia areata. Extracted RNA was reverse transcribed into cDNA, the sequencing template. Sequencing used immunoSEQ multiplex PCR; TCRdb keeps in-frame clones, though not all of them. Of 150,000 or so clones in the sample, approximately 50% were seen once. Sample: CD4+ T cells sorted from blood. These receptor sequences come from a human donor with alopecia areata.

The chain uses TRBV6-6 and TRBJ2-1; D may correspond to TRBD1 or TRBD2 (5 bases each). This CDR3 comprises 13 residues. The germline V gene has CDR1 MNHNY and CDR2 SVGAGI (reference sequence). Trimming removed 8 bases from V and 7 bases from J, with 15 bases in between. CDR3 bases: TGTGCCAGCGGCCGGGGCCGAGAAAATGAGCAGTTCTTC. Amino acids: CASGRGRENEQFF.

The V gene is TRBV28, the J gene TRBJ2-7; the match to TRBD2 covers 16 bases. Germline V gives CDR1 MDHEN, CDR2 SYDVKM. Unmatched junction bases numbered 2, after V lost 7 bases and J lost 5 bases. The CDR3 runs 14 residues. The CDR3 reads CASTGTSGRDEQYF. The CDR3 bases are TGTGCCAGCACCGGGACTAGCGGGAGGGACGAGCAGTACTTC.

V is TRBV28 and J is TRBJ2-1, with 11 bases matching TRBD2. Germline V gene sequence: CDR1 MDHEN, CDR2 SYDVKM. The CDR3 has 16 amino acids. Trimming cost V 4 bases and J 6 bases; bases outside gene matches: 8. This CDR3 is CASSSAGLAGANEQFF. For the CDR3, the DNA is TGTGCCAGCAGTTCCGCCGGACTAGCGGGCGCCAATGAGCAGTTCTTC.

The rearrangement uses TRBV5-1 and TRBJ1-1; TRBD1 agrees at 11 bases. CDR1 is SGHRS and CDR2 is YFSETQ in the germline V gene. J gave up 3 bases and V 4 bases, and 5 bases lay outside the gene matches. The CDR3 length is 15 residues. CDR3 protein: CASSQDRGLDTEAFF. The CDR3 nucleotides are TGCGCCAGCAGCCAGGACAGGGGGCTGGACACTGAAGCTTTCTTT.

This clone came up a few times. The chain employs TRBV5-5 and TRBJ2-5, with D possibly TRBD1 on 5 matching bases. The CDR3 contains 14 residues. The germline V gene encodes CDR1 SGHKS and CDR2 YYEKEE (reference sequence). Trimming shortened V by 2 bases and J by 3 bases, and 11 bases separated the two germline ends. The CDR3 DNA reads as TGTGCCAGCAGCTTAATCGGCAGGGAAGAGACCCAGTACTTC. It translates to CASSLIGREETQYF.

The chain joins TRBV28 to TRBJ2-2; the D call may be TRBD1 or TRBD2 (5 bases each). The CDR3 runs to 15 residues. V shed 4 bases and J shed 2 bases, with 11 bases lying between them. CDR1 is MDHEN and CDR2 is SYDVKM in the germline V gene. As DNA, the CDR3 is TGTGCCAGCAGTTCACCGGGACGCAACACCGGGGAGCTGTTTTTT. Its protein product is CASSSPGRNTGELFF.

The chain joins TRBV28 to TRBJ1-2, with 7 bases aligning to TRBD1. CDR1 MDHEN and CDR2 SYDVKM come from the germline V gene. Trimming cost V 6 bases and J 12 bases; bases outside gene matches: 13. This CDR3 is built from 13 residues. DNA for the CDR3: TGTGCCAGCAGCCCCGAGGGACAGCTCAGCCACACCTTC. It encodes CASSPEGQLSHTF.

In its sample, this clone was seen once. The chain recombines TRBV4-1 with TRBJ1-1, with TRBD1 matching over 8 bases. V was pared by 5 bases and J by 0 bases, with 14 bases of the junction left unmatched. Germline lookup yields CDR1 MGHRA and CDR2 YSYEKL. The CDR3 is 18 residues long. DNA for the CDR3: TGCGCCAGCAGCTTTCGTTCGCTGGACAGGGTGGTGAACACTGAAGCTTTCTTT. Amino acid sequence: CASSFRSLDRVVNTEAFF.

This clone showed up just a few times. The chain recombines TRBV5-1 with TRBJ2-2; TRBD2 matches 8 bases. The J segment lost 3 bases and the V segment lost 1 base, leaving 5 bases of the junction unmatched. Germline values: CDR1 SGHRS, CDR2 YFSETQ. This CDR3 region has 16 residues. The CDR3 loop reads CASSLIAGRDTGELFF. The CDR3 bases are TGCGCCAGCAGCTTGATAGCGGGACGGGACACCGGGGAGCTGTTTTTT.

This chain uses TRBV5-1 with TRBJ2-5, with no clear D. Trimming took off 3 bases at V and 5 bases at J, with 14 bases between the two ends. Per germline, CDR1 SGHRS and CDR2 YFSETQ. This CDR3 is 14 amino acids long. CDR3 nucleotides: TGCGCCAGCAGCTCGCGTCCAAGGTCGGAGACCCAGTACTTC. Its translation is CASSSRPRSETQYF.

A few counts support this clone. CDR3 DNA sequence: TGCAGCGTTACTAGCCAAGTTGTGGAGACCCAGTACTTC. Protein: CSVTSQVVETQYF. The rearrangement links TRBV29-1 to TRBJ2-5; tentatively, D is TRBD2 (6 bases). Germline V gene lookup returns CDR1 SQVTM and CDR2 ANQGSEA. V lost 5 bases to trimming and J lost 5 bases, with 15 bases between them. CDR3 length: 13 residues.

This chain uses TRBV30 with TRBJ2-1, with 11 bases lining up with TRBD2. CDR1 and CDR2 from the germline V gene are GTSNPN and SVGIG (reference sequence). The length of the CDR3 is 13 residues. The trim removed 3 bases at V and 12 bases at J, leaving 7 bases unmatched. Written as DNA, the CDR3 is TGTGCCTGGAGGTTTAGCGGGAGGGAGGGGCAGTTCTTC. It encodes CAWRFSGREGQFF. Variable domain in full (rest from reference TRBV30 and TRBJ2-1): SQTIHQWPATLVQPVGSPLSLECTVEGTSNPNLYWYRQAAGRGLQLLFYSVGIGQISSEVPQNLSASRPQDRQFILSSKKLLLSDSGFYLCAWRFSGREGQFFGPGTRLTVL.

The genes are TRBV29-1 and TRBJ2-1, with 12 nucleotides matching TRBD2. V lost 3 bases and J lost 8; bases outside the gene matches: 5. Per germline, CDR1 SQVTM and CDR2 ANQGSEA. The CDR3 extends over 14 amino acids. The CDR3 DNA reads TGCAGCGTTGACCTCCTAGCGGGAGGGTATGAGCAGTTCTTC. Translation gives CSVDLLAGGYEQFF.

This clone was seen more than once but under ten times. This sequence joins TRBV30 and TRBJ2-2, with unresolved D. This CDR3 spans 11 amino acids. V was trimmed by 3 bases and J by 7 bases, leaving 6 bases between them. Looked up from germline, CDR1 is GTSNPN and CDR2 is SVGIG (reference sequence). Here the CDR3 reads CAWSSGGELFF. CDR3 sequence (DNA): TGTGCCTGGAGCTCAGGCGGGGAGCTGTTTTTT.

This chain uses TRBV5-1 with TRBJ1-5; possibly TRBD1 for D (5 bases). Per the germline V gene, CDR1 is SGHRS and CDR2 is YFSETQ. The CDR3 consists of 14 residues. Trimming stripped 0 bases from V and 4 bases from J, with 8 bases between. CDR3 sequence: CASSLGDGNQPQHF. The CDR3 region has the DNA TGCGCCAGCAGCTTGGGGGACGGGAATCAGCCCCAGCATTTT. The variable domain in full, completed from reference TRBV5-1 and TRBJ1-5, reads KAGVTQTPRYLIKTRGQQVTLSCSPISGHRSVSWYQQTPGQGLQFLFEYFSETQRNKGNFPGRFSGRQFSNSRSEMNVSTLELGDSALYLCASSLGDGNQPQHFGDGTRLSIL.

This CDR3 is CSVGGWIGANTEAFF. The CDR3 coding sequence is TGCAGCGTTGGGGGTTGGATAGGGGCGAACACTGAAGCTTTCTTT. The J gene is TRBJ1-1, the V gene TRBV29-1; weak D call: TRBD1 (5 bases). CDR3 size: 15 residues. Germline CDR1 is SQVTM and CDR2 is ANQGSEA. With 4 bases removed from V and 1 base from J, the gap between germline ends came to 16 bases. The full variable domain, in which reference TRBV29-1 and TRBJ1-1 provide the parts outside the CDR3, is SAVISQKPSRDICQRGTSLTIQCQVDSQVTMMFWYRQQPGQSLTLIATANQGSEATYESGFVIDKFPISRPNLTFSTLTVSNMSPEDSSIYLCSVGGWIGANTEAFFGQGTRLTVV.